Following are 22 T cell receptor beta chains from one sample sequenced in a study of blood T cell repertoires in COVID-19. Only in-frame clones appear in the TCRdb table, and some are missing; sequencing was by immunoSEQ multiplex PCR. The sample gives roughly 130,000 clones, about 82% of which show up once; under 20% is in the top ten. The sample taken for sequencing was peripheral blood. All receptors derive from a man between 60 and 70 years old with active or convalescent COVID-19.

The chain recombines TRBV28 with TRBJ2-5; D not certain. The closer fit of TRBJ2-7 to the DNA end suggests the J call may be wrong. The CDR3 runs to 14 residues. Germline CDR1 MDHEN, CDR2 SYDVKM. CDR3 amino acids: CASSLSAMAYEQYF. The CDR3 DNA sequence: TGTGCCAGCAGTTTGTCAGCGATGGCCTACGAGCAGTACTTC.

V gene TRBV21-1 combines with J gene TRBJ1-5. TRBV21-1 is labeled a pseudogene. There are 16 residues in the CDR3. The CDR3 region is CASSPRQVGGRGNQHF. The CDR3 region has the DNA TGTGCCAGCAGCCCCCGCCAGGTGGGAGGTAGGGGTAACCAGCATTTT.

This clone has more than one count but fewer than ten. The gene calls are TRBV18 and TRBJ1-4; weak D call: TRBD1 (5 bases). The CDR3 runs to 13 residues. Germline CDR1 KGHSH, CDR2 LQKENI. The V end was cut by 3 bases, the J end by 7 bases, with 9 bases between. CDR3 bases: TGTGCCAGCTCACCGACAGTATCTGAAAAACTGTTTTTT. Protein product: CASSPTVSEKLFF.

The count of this clone is one. The rearrangement links TRBV28 to TRBJ2-3; TRBD1 agrees at 9 bases. V gave up 4 bases and J gave up 3 bases; unmatched junction bases: 8. The CDR3 is made up of 16 amino acids. Germline CDR1 reads MDHEN; CDR2 reads SYDVKM. CDR3 coding DNA: TGTGCCAGCAGTTCTGAAGCCGGGACAGGGACAGATACGCAGTATTTT. This sequence encodes CASSSEAGTGTDTQYF.

The gene calls are TRBV2 and TRBJ1-2, with a possible D match to TRBD1 (5 bases). V lost 0 bases and J lost 7, with 9 bases in between. The CDR3 contains 13 residues. Germline V gene lookup returns CDR1 SNHLY and CDR2 FYNNEI. The CDR3 sequence: CASSEARRVGYTF. CDR3 coding DNA: TGTGCCAGCAGTGAAGCGCGCAGGGTTGGCTACACCTTC.

The rearrangement joins TRBV18 to TRBJ2-2; D is possibly TRBD2 (6 bases). The CDR3 contains 17 residues. The germline V gene encodes CDR1 KGHSH and CDR2 LQKENI. With 2 bases removed from V and 5 bases from J, the gap between germline ends came to 18 bases. CDR3: CASSPVSGLRGTGELFF. CDR3 DNA: TGTGCCAGCTCACCAGTATCCGGACTAAGGGGTACCGGGGAGCTGTTTTTT.

The chain joins TRBV7-2 to TRBJ1-6; 8 bases are shared with TRBD1. Per germline, CDR1 SGHTA and CDR2 FQGNSA. J was trimmed by 1 base and V by 2 bases; bases with no gene match: 4. This CDR3 region has 17 residues. The DNA for the CDR3 is TGTGCCAGCAGCTTACAGGGGGCATGGTCCTATAATTCACCCCTCCACTTT. Amino acids: CASSLQGAWSYNSPLHF.

This chain links TRBV7-2 with TRBJ2-3; TRBD2 might be the D (6 bases). V was clipped by 5 bases and J by 6 bases, with 18 bases between them. The V gene's germline CDR1 is SGHTA and CDR2 FQGNSA. This CDR3 comprises 15 residues. The DNA of the CDR3 is TGTGCCAGCAGCCCAAGCGGCGGTGCGGGGGATACGCAGTATTTT. This gives the protein CASSPSGGAGDTQYF.

The chain joins TRBV29-1 to TRBJ1-1, with a tentative D call TRBD1 (5 bases). V dropped 5 bases and J dropped 5 bases, with 12 bases sitting between them. Germline loops: CDR1 SQVTM, CDR2 ANQGSEA. This CDR3 has 12 residues. The CDR3 sequence is CSVRIRETEAFF. CDR3 nucleotides: TGCAGCGTTAGGATCAGGGAAACTGAAGCTTTCTTT.

This clone was counted between two and nine times. Other DNA sequences in the same sample also yield this CDR3. The CDR3: CASSAGQGARNEQFF. CDR3 sequence (DNA): TGCGCCAGCAGTGCGGGACAGGGGGCTAGGAATGAGCAGTTCTTC. V usage is TRBV5-1 and J usage is TRBJ2-1; 12 nucleotides agree with TRBD1. Germline lookup yields CDR1 SGHRS and CDR2 YFSETQ. The junction had 7 bases not matched to a gene; V was cut back by 5 bases and J by 7 bases. The length of the CDR3 is 15 residues.

Details on this clone: Other DNA sequences in this sample translate to the same CDR3. V usage is TRBV7-2 and J usage is TRBJ2-5; unclear D gene. The germline gives CDR1 SGHTA, CDR2 FQGNSA. V lost 1 base and J lost 1, with 4 bases in between. The CDR3 spans 13 residues. DNA for the CDR3: TGTGCCAGCAGCTTAGGGCTCCAAGAGACCCAGTACTTC. Translation: CASSLGLQETQYF.

The chain couples TRBV7-2 to TRBJ1-5; no definite D call. CDR1 is SGHTA and CDR2 is FQGNSA in the germline V gene. The CDR3 length is 13 residues. V lost 5 bases and J lost 9, with 14 bases in between. CDR3: CASSLPGIAPQHF. DNA of the CDR3: TGTGCCAGCAGCCTCCCAGGAATCGCGCCCCAGCATTTT.

The chain joins TRBV7-2 to TRBJ1-2, with a tentative D call TRBD1 (5 bases). Trimming took 0 bases from V and 5 from J, leaving 13 bases between them. This CDR3 has 15 residues. Germline V lookup: CDR1 SGHTA, CDR2 FQGNSA. CDR3 residues: CASSLARTPRYGYTF. CDR3 coding DNA: TGTGCCAGCAGCTTAGCCAGGACACCTCGGTATGGCTACACCTTC.

The V call is TRBV29-1, the J call TRBJ2-7, with a possible D match to TRBD2 (5 bases). The ends were cut back, 7 bases at V and 3 bases at J, with 19 bases in the middle. The CDR3 length is 14 residues. Germline lookup yields CDR1 SQVTM and CDR2 ANQGSEA. The CDR3 coding sequence is TGCAGCGCCCCTAAGCCCGGGAACAGCTACGAGCAGTACTTC. Residues: CSAPKPGNSYEQYF.

This chain's CDR3 is CASSLGTASYNEQFF. The DNA of the CDR3 is TGTGCCAGCAGCTTAGGGACAGCCTCCTACAATGAGCAGTTCTTC. The V call is TRBV5-6, the J call TRBJ2-1; TRBD1 matches 7 bases. The CDR3 is made up of 15 amino acids. With 2 bases clipped from V and 0 bases from J, the junction kept 2 bases outside the gene matches. CDR1 and CDR2 from the germline V gene are SGHDT and YYEEEE.

The chain joins TRBV4-1 to TRBJ2-5; 7 positions match TRBD1. CDR3 size: 14 residues. V lost 8 bases and J lost 3; bases outside the gene matches: 9. Germline V gene sequence: CDR1 MGHRA, CDR2 YSYEKL. CDR3 DNA sequence: TGCGCCAGCCTCGGGGTCAGGGGGAAAGAGACCCAGTACTTC. Its protein product is CASLGVRGKETQYF.

V and J are TRBV28 and TRBJ1-4; TRBD1 might be the D (6 bases). V lost 1 base and J lost 4, with 16 bases in between. CDR1 is MDHEN and CDR2 is SYDVKM in the germline V gene. The CDR3 runs 17 residues. The CDR3 protein is CASSLSAGAPFNEKLFF. The CDR3, as DNA: TGTGCCAGCAGTTTATCGGCAGGGGCTCCATTTAATGAAAAACTGTTTTTT.

This clone was seen more than once but under ten times. The rearrangement uses TRBV18 and TRBJ2-7; tentatively, D is TRBD2 (7 bases). Between the trimmed V and J ends, which lost 4 bases and 3 bases, there was a span of 13 bases. There are 14 residues in the CDR3. Per germline, CDR1 KGHSH and CDR2 LQKENI. The DNA for the CDR3 is TGTGCCAGCTCACTCGGGGAGGGGGTCTACGAGCAGTACTTC. Translating it yields CASSLGEGVYEQYF.

V is TRBV5-1 and J is TRBJ1-1; D is unresolved. The V and J ends lost 1 base and 3 bases respectively, with 7 bases between them. Germline values: CDR1 SGHRS, CDR2 YFSETQ. The CDR3 totals 13 residues. CDR3 in amino acids: CASSLTPDTEAFF. The CDR3 DNA sequence: TGCGCCAGCAGCTTGACACCAGACACTGAAGCTTTCTTT.

The chain is built from TRBV7-2 and TRBJ2-6; tentative D call: TRBD1 (5 bases). Deletions cut 1 base from V and 1 base from J, with 5 bases between. The V gene's germline CDR1 is SGHTA and CDR2 FQGNSA. CDR3 length: 15 residues. CDR3 sequence reads: CASSLGQSGANVLTF. The CDR3 DNA sequence: TGTGCCAGCAGCTTAGGACAGTCTGGGGCCAACGTCCTGACTTTC.

The V and J genes are TRBV28 and TRBJ2-4; 7 bases agree with TRBD1. V shed 2 bases, J shed 9 bases, and the junction held 7 bases outside the gene matches. This CDR3 is built from 14 residues. CDR1 is MDHEN, CDR2 SYDVKM, per germline. Written as DNA, the CDR3 is TGTGCCAGCAGTTTAGAGACAGGGAGTAGCATTCAGTACTTC. Protein product: CASSLETGSSIQYF. Full variable domain (missing parts from reference TRBV28 and TRBJ2-4): DVKVTQSSRYLVKRTGEKVFLECVQDMDHENMFWYRQDPGLGLRLIYFSYDVKMKEKGDIPEGYSVSREKKERFSLILESASTNQTSMYLCASSLETGSSIQYFGAGTRLSVL.

The rearrangement uses TRBV5-4 and TRBJ1-1, with D maybe TRBD1 (6 bases). The CDR3 sequence is 14 residues long. Per germline, CDR1 SGHNT and CDR2 YYREEE (reference sequence). The germline V and J ends were trimmed by 2 bases and 2 bases, with 10 bases remaining between them. The CDR3 DNA sequence: TGTGCCAGCAGCTTCGGACAGTTCAACACTGAAGCTTTCTTT. Its protein is CASSFGQFNTEAFF.